The source of this T cell receptor (beta chain) is a study of cytomegalovirus exposure and HLA in healthy donors. Study-level findings and limits: Associated with HLA alleles at 0.05 false discovery rate in a later analysis were 16,951 TCR beta sequences.

This clone has only one observation. What it recognizes is unknown. It was with 60 Vbeta and 13 Jbeta primers that the PCR ran. As handled by the study authors: About 12 million of the 80 million or so unique TCR beta chains counted in a later analysis were shared. Produced via immunoSEQ multiplex PCR; TCRdb's table is partial and in-frame only. The DNA gave D and trimming, while V, J and clone size come from that table. The sample lists about 36,000 clones, over 60% occurring once. Germline V gives CDR1 SEHNR, CDR2 FQNEAQ (reference sequence). The CDR3 runs to 16 residues. V shed 2 bases, J shed 2 bases, and the junction held 7 bases outside the gene matches.

The chain links TRBV7-9 to TRBJ1-2; 8 bases are shared with TRBD1. The source material was PBMCs. This receptor was identified in a man aged 25 to 40 in good health and CMV-seronegative. CDR3 protein: CASSLSRTGTNYGYTF. The CDR3 nucleotides read TGTGCCAGCAGCTTATCCCGGACAGGGACAAACTATGGCTACACCTTC. Variable domain in full (rest from reference TRBV7-9 and TRBJ1-2): DTGVSQNPRHKITKRGQNVTFRCDPISEHNRLYWYRQTLGQGPEFLTYFQNEAQLEKSRLLSDRFSAERPKGSFSTLEIQRTEQGDSAMYLCASSLSRTGTNYGYTFGSGTRLTVV.